A single TCR beta chain is shown here with its context. Its antigen is as yet unknown. This sample is part of a study of brain metastases from non-small cell lung cancer. The CDR3 covers 17 residues. CDR1 is SGHRS, CDR2 YFSETQ, per germline. V gave up 3 bases and J gave up 5 bases; unmatched junction bases: 16. Study observations and caveats: Brain metastases shared most TCR repertoire with primaries, with sparse T cells.

The protocol was immunoSEQ multiplex PCR, while the TCRdb copy is restricted to in-frame clones and leaves out a portion. This table has 2,000 or so clones, about 89% appearing once. The genes are TRBV5-1 and TRBJ2-5; 7 bases align to TRBD2. Sequenced input: primary lung tumor tissue. The sequence came from a donor over 35 with non-small cell lung cancer. CDR3 nucleotide sequence: TGCGCCAGCAGCTCTGGGATTCTGGCGGGAGTCGTGGAGACCCAGTACTTC. The encoded protein is CASSSGILAGVVETQYF.